These 27 T cell receptor beta chains were all obtained from the same sample, sequenced in a study of identifying expanded T cells in peripheral blood. Generated by immunoSEQ multiplex PCR, the TCRdb table keeps only in-frame clones and is missing some. The sample contains roughly 100,000 clones, more than 85% of which appear only once. Input material: blood. Receptors were obtained from a person between 18 and 75 years old in good health.

The V call is TRBV14, the J call TRBJ2-5; D gene unclear. CDR1 and CDR2 from the germline V gene are SGHDN and FVKESK. CDR3 length: 13 residues. Between the trimmed V and J ends, which lost 0 bases and 5 bases, there was a span of 7 bases. CDR3 in DNA: TGTGCCAGCAGCCAAGATAACGAGGAGACCCAGTACTTC. This gives the protein CASSQDNEETQYF.

The chain recombines TRBV12-5 with TRBJ1-2; no firm D call. V was cut by 0 bases and J by 0 bases, with 5 bases left in between. Germline CDR1 reads LGHNT; CDR2 reads FRNRAP. The CDR3 runs 14 residues. The chain's CDR3 is CASGLVPANYGYTF. The DNA for the CDR3 is TGTGCTAGTGGTTTGGTGCCCGCTAACTATGGCTACACCTTC.

The chain has TRBV6-6 and TRBJ1-1, with no clear D. The CDR3 length is 15 residues. Looked up from germline, CDR1 is MNHNY and CDR2 is SVGAGI (reference sequence). Trimming stripped 2 bases from V and 3 bases from J, with 13 bases between. The CDR3 DNA follows: TGTGCCAGCAGTTACGTCCAGTCGGTCTACACTGAAGCTTTCTTT. This gives the protein CASSYVQSVYTEAFF.

This clone has a handful of counts. The CDR3 loop is CASSHYKAEQETQYF. Written as DNA, the CDR3 is TGTGCCAGCAGCCACTACAAGGCAGAACAAGAGACCCAGTACTTC. The rearrangement uses TRBV11-1 and TRBJ2-5; the D is unclear. CDR3 size: 15 residues. Trimming shortened V by 5 bases and J by 2 bases, and 15 bases separated the two germline ends. Germline loops: CDR1 SGHAT, CDR2 FQDESV (reference sequence).

The CDR3 loop is CASSIIDTGGELFF. CDR3 in DNA: TGTGCCAGTAGTATTATTGACACCGGTGGGGAGCTGTTTTTT. The chain recombines TRBV19 with TRBJ2-2; D is unclear. Germline loops: CDR1 LNHDA, CDR2 SQIVND (reference sequence). Trimming pared 3 bases from V and 8 bases from J, leaving 13 bases between. The CDR3 has 14 residues.

As for this clone: Mismatch with germline at one junction end may stem from a read error. The J gene is TRBJ2-2, the V gene TRBV2; 7 bases match TRBD1. CDR3 size: 14 residues. CDR1 and CDR2 (germline): SNHLY, FYNNEI. In nucleotides, the CDR3 is TGTGCCAACAGTGACAGGGACAACACCGGGGAGCTGTTTTTT. Translating gives CANSDRDNTGELFF.

The chain couples TRBV16 to TRBJ1-5; 7 nucleotides agree with TRBD1. The CDR3 is made up of 14 amino acids. The V gene's germline CDR1 is KGHSY and CDR2 FQNENV. The V and J ends lost 0 bases and 6 bases, in that order; junction bases with no gene match: 2. In DNA, the CDR3 is TGTGCCAGCAGCCAATCGACAGGGTTTCAGCCCCAGCATTTT. Protein sequence: CASSQSTGFQPQHF.

The chain has TRBV13 and TRBJ2-1; a weak D match, TRBD2 (5 bases). The CDR3 contains 12 residues. With 5 bases removed from V and 6 bases from J, the gap between germline ends came to 8 bases. Germline V gene data show CDR1 as PRHDT and CDR2 as FYEKMQ (reference sequence). The CDR3 DNA follows: TGTGCCAGCAGCGACTACGTCAATGAGCAGTTCTTC. Its protein product is CASSDYVNEQFF.

The chain couples TRBV29-1 to TRBJ2-7; D is ambiguous. V lost 1 base and J 6 bases, leaving 13 bases between the germline ends. There are 13 residues in the CDR3. Germline CDR1 reads SQVTM; CDR2 reads ANQGSEA. The CDR3 loop reads CSVEGGHSAEQYF. The CDR3 region has the DNA TGCAGCGTTGAAGGGGGTCATTCAGCCGAGCAGTACTTC.

This clone came up a few times. Here the CDR3 DNA reads TGTGCCAGCAGTTACCAGACAGTGAACACTGAAGCTTTCTTT. It yields the protein CASSYQTVNTEAFF. The chain is built from TRBV6-5 and TRBJ1-1, with D possibly matching TRBD1 (5 bases). The CDR3 is 14 amino acids. Per germline, CDR1 MNHEY and CDR2 SVGAGI. V lost 2 bases to trimming and J lost 0 bases, with 7 bases between them.

This rearrangement joins TRBV6-1 to TRBJ1-6; D not resolved. Germline V gives CDR1 MNHNS, CDR2 SASEGT. The CDR3 has 15 amino acids. V gave up 4 bases and J gave up 6 bases, with 13 bases separating them. This CDR3 is CASSGAVAGNSPLHF. CDR3 sequence (DNA): TGTGCCAGCAGTGGGGCAGTAGCGGGTAATTCACCCCTCCACTTT.

V gene TRBV10-3 combines with J gene TRBJ2-1; D might be TRBD1 (5 bases). V dropped 4 bases and J dropped 8 bases, with 18 bases sitting between them. The V gene's germline CDR1 is ENHRY and CDR2 SYGVKD. CDR3 length equals 15 residues. CDR3 loop: CAISVGQGGVDEQFF. As DNA, the CDR3 is TGTGCCATCAGTGTGGGTCAGGGCGGTGTGGATGAGCAGTTCTTC.

The chain combines TRBV6-5 with TRBJ1-1; 9 bases fit TRBD1. CDR1 and CDR2 (germline): MNHEY, SVGAGI. V lost 6 bases and J lost 4; bases outside the gene matches: 3. The length of the CDR3 is 13 residues. The CDR3: CASRMGQGTEAFF. In DNA form, the CDR3 reads TGTGCCAGCAGGATGGGACAGGGCACTGAAGCTTTCTTT.

V is TRBV7-9 and J is TRBJ2-2; 7 bases are shared with TRBD2. This CDR3 has 15 residues. With 2 bases clipped from V and 5 bases from J, the junction kept 5 bases outside the gene matches. CDR1 SEHNR and CDR2 FQNEAQ come from the germline V gene (reference sequence). The CDR3 is CASSLRAGTTGELFF. The CDR3 nucleotides read TGTGCCAGCAGCTTAAGAGCGGGGACTACCGGGGAGCTGTTTTTT.

The CDR3 sequence: CASSSQGPSYEQYF. In DNA, the CDR3 is TGCGCCAGCAGCTCTCAGGGCCCTAGCTACGAGCAGTACTTC. The rearrangement joins TRBV5-1 to TRBJ2-7; D might be TRBD1 (5 bases). V lost 3 bases and J 3 bases, leaving 13 bases between the germline ends. Germline V gives CDR1 SGHRS, CDR2 YFSETQ. The CDR3 sequence is 14 residues long.

This chain uses TRBV14 with TRBJ2-3; 9 nucleotides agree with TRBD2. V lost 4 bases to trimming and J lost 5 bases; unmatched junction nucleotides: 1. Per the germline V gene, CDR1 is SGHDN and CDR2 is FVKESK. This CDR3 spans 13 amino acids. The CDR3 is CASSLAGEDTQYF. CDR3 bases: TGTGCCAGCAGCCTAGCGGGGGAAGATACGCAGTATTTT.

The chain couples TRBV6-6 to TRBJ1-5; no firm D call. V lost 6 bases, J lost 7 bases, and 13 bases lay in between. The CDR3 is 13 amino acids. Germline V gives CDR1 MNHNY, CDR2 SVGAGI (reference sequence). The CDR3: CASSDARNQPQHF. CDR3 nucleotide sequence: TGTGCCAGCAGCGACGCGAGGAACCAGCCCCAGCATTTT.

The chain is built from TRBV7-2 and TRBJ2-1; the D gene is possibly TRBD1 (5 bases). Germline CDR1 SGHTA, CDR2 FQGNSA. The CDR3 has 15 amino acids. V lost 2 bases and J lost 6, with 14 bases in between. The CDR3, as DNA: TGTGCCAGCAGCTTAAGGGGTCAAACGATCAATGAGCAGTTCTTC. Protein product: CASSLRGQTINEQFF. Complete variable domain (other parts from reference TRBV7-2 and TRBJ2-1): GAGVSQSPSNKVTEKGKDVELRCDPISGHTALYWYRQSLGQGLEFLIYFQGNSAPDKSGLPSDRFSAERTGGSVSTLTIQRTQQEDSAVYLCASSLRGQTINEQFFGPGTRLTVL.

The rearrangement uses TRBV11-2 and TRBJ2-7; the D call may be TRBD1 or TRBD2 (6 bases each). CDR3 length: 15 residues. Germline CDR1 and CDR2: SGHAT and FQNNGV. Trimming took 1 base from V and 4 from J, leaving 14 bases between them. CDR3 nucleotide sequence: TGTGCCAGCAGCTTAGCCCCAGGGGACTCTTACGAGCAGTACTTC. Its protein product is CASSLAPGDSYEQYF. Looking up the rest from reference TRBV11-2 and TRBJ2-7 gives the full variable domain: EAGVAQSPRYKIIEKRQSVAFWCNPISGHATLYWYQQILGQGPKLLIQFQNNGVVDDSQLPKDRFSAERLKGVDSTLKIQPAKLEDSAVYLCASSLAPGDSYEQYFGPGTRLTVT.

The chain has TRBV18 and TRBJ1-4; no reliable D call. V gave up 1 base and J gave up 7 bases, with 13 bases separating them. In germline, CDR1 is KGHSH, CDR2 LQKENI. CDR3 size: 15 residues. The CDR3 protein is CASSPRGLKGEKLFF. For the CDR3, the DNA is TGTGCCAGCTCACCACGAGGCCTTAAGGGTGAAAAACTGTTTTTT.

V and J are TRBV7-2 and TRBJ2-7; no definite D call. CDR1 is SGHTA and CDR2 is FQGNSA in the germline V gene. Deletions cut 5 bases from V and 1 base from J, with 15 bases between. This CDR3 region has 15 residues. CDR3 sequence: CASSTLLGRSYEQYF. Written as DNA, the CDR3 is TGTGCCAGCAGCACGCTCCTGGGCAGGTCCTACGAGCAGTACTTC.

This chain joins TRBV10-3 and TRBJ1-5; tentatively, D is TRBD1 (6 bases). Germline V gene sequence: CDR1 ENHRY, CDR2 SYGVKD. Deletions cut 0 bases from V and 0 bases from J, with 9 bases between. This CDR3 comprises 16 residues. The CDR3: CAISESEGGSNQPQHF. CDR3 DNA sequence: TGTGCCATCAGTGAGTCTGAAGGGGGTAGCAATCAGCCCCAGCATTTT.

The V gene is TRBV6-6, the J gene TRBJ2-5, with D perhaps being TRBD1 or TRBD2 (5 bases each). V lost 4 bases to trimming and J lost 2 bases, with 17 bases between them. This CDR3 is 16 amino acids long. The V gene's germline CDR1 is MNHNY and CDR2 SVGAGI (reference sequence). CDR3 region: CASSWQPPGRQETQYF. CDR3 sequence (DNA): TGTGCCAGCAGTTGGCAACCCCCAGGGAGACAAGAGACCCAGTACTTC.

The J gene is TRBJ2-5, the V gene TRBV5-1; 10 nucleotides match TRBD2. The trim removed 0 bases at V and 5 bases at J, leaving 7 bases unmatched. CDR3 length: 16 amino acids. CDR1 is SGHRS and CDR2 is YFSETQ in the germline V gene. CDR3 bases: TGCGCCAGCAGCTTGGTCCCAGCGGGGGGGCGGGAGACCCAGTACTTC. Translation: CASSLVPAGGRETQYF. The complete variable domain, with remaining parts taken from reference TRBV5-1 and TRBJ2-5, reads KAGVTQTPRYLIKTRGQQVTLSCSPISGHRSVSWYQQTPGQGLQFLFEYFSETQRNKGNFPGRFSGRQFSNSRSEMNVSTLELGDSALYLCASSLVPAGGRETQYFGPGTRLLVL.

The chain combines TRBV7-9 with TRBJ2-7, with D perhaps TRBD1 (5 bases). The V end lost 4 bases, the J end lost 2 bases, and 12 bases lay between the germline ends. This CDR3 region has 14 residues. Germline loops: CDR1 SEHNR, CDR2 FQNEAQ (reference sequence). The CDR3 loop reads CASSSTVTPYEQYF. The CDR3 DNA reads as TGTGCCAGCAGCTCGACAGTTACGCCCTACGAGCAGTACTTC.

This rearrangement joins TRBV9 to TRBJ1-3, with a weak D call TRBD1 (5 bases). Germline CDR1 is SGDLS and CDR2 is YYNGEE. V was pared by 3 bases and J by 8 bases, with 21 bases between. The CDR3 runs 16 residues. The CDR3 sequence is CASSGDSTQGRDTIYF. DNA of the CDR3: TGTGCCAGCAGCGGAGACAGCACTCAAGGGAGGGACACCATATATTTT.

About this clone itself: Other DNA sequences in the same sample also yield this CDR3. V usage is TRBV15 and J usage is TRBJ2-1, with D unclear. The CDR3 length is 15 residues. Germline-derived CDR1 and CDR2 are LNHNV and YYDKDF (reference sequence). V was clipped by 1 base and J by 3 bases, with 10 bases between them. The CDR3 coding sequence is TGTGCCACCAGCAGAGTGGCAGGTAGCTACAATGAGCAGTTCTTC. Protein: CATSRVAGSYNEQFF.